This entry describes one T cell receptor (beta chain). Its antigen is still unknown. The data were obtained in a study of monozygotic twins with inflammatory bowel disease. Whole-study results and caveats: Among IBD patients, fewer clonotypes were shared with others than among healthy twins, especially with disease activity.

Using eight separate reactions per sample, the authors generated cDNA. Addition of UMIs with a 6-nucleotide sample barcode was achieved by template switching. TCRalpha and TCRbeta cDNA went through two nested PCRs of about 15 and 9 cycles. TCRdb reprocessed the 5' RACE reads and keeps a single row for each CDR3 protein, giving no DNA. The repertoire table contains approximately 330,000 distinct CDR3 sequences. Germline values: CDR1 SGHTA, CDR2 FQGTGA. The CDR3 sequence is 14 residues long. The chain combines TRBV7-3 with TRBJ2-1; no DNA is available, so the TRBD2 call from TCRdb remains unchecked. Sequenced material: blood. This TCR came from a human donor with ulcerative colitis or Crohn's disease, or a healthy co-twin of an affected twin (not recorded which). The CDR3 loop reads CASSFLFNMTRGCF.